Listed here is a single T cell receptor (beta chain). The junction and the germline gene differ at one end; a read error may be behind it. PCR was performed a second time for about 7 to 11 cycles using a sample-barcoded 5' primer and a J-beta primer mix. TCRdb reprocessed the 5' RACE reads via MiXCR and lists one record per CDR3 protein. The table records around 1,000,000 distinct CDR3 sequences, approximately 25% of them present only once. This sample was taken from a study of blood T cells in healthy people across ages. Germline CDR1 is MNHEY and CDR2 is SMNVEV (reference sequence). The CDR3 loop spans 14 amino acids. This sample was shared with a second study, whose subject was T cells of mothers and their children. That source notes: Detection yielded no persistent microchimeric T cell clones.

The J gene is TRBJ2-1, the V gene TRBV27; 11 bases match TRBD2. The sample comprised blood. This clonotype was sampled from a girl aged 2 to 10 in good health. The CDR3 reads CASSPGLAANERFF. The CDR3 DNA reads TGTGCCAGCAGTCCGGGACTAGCGGCGAATGAGCGGTTCTTC.